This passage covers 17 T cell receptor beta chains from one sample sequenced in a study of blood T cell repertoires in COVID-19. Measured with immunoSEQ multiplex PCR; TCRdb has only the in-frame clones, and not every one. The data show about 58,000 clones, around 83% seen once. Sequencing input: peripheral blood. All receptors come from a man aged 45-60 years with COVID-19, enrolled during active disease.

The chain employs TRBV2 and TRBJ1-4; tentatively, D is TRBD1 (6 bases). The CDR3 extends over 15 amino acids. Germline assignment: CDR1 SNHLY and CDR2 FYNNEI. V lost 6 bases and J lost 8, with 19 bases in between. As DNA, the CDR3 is TGTGCCAGCAGAACAAACAGGGTACTGGTGGAAAAACTGTTTTTT. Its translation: CASRTNRVLVEKLFF.

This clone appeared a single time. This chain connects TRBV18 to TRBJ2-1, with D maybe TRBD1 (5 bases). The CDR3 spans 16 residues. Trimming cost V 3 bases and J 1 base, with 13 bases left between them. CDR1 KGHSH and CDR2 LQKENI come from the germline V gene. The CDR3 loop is CASSPRQRTSYNEQFF. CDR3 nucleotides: TGTGCCAGCTCACCGAGACAGCGTACTTCCTACAATGAGCAGTTCTTC.

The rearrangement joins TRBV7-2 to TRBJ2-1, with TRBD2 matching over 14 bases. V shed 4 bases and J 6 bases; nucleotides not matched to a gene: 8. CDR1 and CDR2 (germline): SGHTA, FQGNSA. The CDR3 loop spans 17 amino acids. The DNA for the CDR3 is TGTGCCAGCAGCTCGGGACTAGCGGGAGTCCCGATCAATGAGCAGTTCTTC. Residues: CASSSGLAGVPINEQFF.

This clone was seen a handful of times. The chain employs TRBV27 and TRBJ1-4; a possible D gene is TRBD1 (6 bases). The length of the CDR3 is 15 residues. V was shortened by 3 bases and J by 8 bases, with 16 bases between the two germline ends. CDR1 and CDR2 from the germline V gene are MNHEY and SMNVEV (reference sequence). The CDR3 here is CASSFLQGKSEKLFF. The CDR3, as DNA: TGTGCCAGCAGTTTTCTCCAGGGGAAATCGGAAAAACTGTTTTTT. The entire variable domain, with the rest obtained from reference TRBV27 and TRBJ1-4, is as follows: EAQVTQNPRYLITVTGKKLTVTCSQNMNHEYMSWYRQDPGLGLRQIYYSMNVEVTDKGDVPEGYKVSRKEKRNFPLILESPSPNQTSLYFCASSFLQGKSEKLFFGSGTQLSVL.

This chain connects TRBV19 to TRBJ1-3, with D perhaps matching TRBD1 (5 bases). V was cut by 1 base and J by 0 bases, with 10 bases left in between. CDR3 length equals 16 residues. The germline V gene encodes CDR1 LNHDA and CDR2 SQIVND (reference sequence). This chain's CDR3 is CASSIVPGRSGNTIYF. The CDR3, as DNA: TGTGCCAGTAGTATAGTCCCAGGGCGCTCTGGAAACACCATATATTTT.

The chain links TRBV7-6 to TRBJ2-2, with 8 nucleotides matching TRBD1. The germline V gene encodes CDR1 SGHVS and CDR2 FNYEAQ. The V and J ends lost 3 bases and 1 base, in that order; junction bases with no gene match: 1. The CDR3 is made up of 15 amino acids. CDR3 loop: CASSFGQGNTGELFF. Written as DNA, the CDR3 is TGTGCCAGCAGCTTCGGACAGGGGAACACCGGGGAGCTGTTTTTT.

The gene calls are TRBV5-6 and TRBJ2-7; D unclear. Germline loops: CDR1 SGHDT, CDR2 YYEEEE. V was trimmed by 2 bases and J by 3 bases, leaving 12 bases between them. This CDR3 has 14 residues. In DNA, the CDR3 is TGTGCCAGCAGCTTAGGCCTTTCGGGCTACGAGCAGTACTTC. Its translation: CASSLGLSGYEQYF.

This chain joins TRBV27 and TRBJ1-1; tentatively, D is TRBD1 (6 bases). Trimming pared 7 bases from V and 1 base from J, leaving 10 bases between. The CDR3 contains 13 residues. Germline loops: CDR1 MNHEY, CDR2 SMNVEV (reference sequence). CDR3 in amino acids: CASKNRENTEAFF. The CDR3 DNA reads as TGTGCCAGCAAGAACAGGGAGAACACTGAAGCTTTCTTT.

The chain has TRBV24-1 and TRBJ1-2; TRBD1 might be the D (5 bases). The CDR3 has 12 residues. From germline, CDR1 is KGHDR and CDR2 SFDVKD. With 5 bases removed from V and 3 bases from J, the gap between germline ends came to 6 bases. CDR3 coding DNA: TGTGCCACCAGTGGGGGGGACTATGGCTACACCTTC. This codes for CATSGGDYGYTF.

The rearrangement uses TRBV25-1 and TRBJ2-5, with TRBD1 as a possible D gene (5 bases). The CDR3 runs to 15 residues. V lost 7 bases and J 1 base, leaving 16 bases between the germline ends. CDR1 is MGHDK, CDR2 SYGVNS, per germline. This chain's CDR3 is CASTLGVDAQETQYF. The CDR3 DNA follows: TGTGCCAGCACCCTAGGGGTGGACGCCCAAGAGACCCAGTACTTC. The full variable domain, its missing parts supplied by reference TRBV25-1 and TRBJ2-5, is EADIYQTPRYLVIGTGKKITLECSQTMGHDKMYWYQQDPGMELHLIHYSYGVNSTEKGDLSSESTVSRIRTEHFPLTLESARPSHTSQYLCASTLGVDAQETQYFGPGTRLLVL.

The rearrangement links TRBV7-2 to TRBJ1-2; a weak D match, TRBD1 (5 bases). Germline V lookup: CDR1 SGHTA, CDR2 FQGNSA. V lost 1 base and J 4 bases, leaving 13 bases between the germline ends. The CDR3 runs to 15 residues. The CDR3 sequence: CASSLGVRGTYGYTF. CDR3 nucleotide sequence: TGTGCCAGCAGCTTAGGGGTCCGGGGGACCTATGGCTACACCTTC.

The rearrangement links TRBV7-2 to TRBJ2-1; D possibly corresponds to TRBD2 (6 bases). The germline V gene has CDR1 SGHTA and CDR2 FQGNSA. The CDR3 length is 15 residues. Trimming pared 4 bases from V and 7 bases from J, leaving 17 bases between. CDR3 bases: TGTGCCAGCAGCTCCCCTTTTACCGGGAGAAATGAGCAGTTCTTC. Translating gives CASSSPFTGRNEQFF.

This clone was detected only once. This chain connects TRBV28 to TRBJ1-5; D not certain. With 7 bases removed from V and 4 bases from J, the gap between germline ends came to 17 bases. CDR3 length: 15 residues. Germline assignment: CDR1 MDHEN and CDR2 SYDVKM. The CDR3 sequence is CASTGVEVPNQPQHF. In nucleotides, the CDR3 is TGTGCCAGCACCGGGGTGGAGGTTCCAAATCAGCCCCAGCATTTT.

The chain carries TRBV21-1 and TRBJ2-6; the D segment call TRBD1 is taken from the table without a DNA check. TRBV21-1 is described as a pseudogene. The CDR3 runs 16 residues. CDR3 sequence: CASSIDRESGANVLTF. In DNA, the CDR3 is TGTGCCAGCAGCATCGACAGGGAATCTGGGGCCAACGTCCTGACTTTC.

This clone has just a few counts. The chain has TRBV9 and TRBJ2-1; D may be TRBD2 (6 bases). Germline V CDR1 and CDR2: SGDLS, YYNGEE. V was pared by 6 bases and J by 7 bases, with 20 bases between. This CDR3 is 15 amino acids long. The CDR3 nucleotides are TGTGCCAGCAATGGGGGGAATCTGATGCAGAATGAGCAGTTCTTC. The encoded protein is CASNGGNLMQNEQFF.

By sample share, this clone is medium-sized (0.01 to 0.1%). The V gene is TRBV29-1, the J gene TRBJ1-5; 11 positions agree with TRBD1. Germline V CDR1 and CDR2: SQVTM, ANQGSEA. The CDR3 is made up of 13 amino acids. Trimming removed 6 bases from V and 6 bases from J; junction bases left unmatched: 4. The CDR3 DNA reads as TGCAGCGTGGGACAGGGGGATGGTCAGCCCCAGCATTTT. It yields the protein CSVGQGDGQPQHF.

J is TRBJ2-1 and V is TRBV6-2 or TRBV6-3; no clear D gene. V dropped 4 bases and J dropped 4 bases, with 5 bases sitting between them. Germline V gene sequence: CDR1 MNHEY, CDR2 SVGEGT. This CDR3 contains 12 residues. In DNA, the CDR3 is TGTGCCAGCAGTTCCCAGTACAATGAGCAGTTCTTC. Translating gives CASSSQYNEQFF.